What follows are 13 T cell receptor beta chains derived from one specimen sequenced in a study of OX40 agonist ivuxolimab in advanced cancers. Repertoires were generated with immunoSEQ multiplex PCR, while TCRdb's copy carries only in-frame clones and drops some. Of about 39,000 clones listed, more than 80% are singletons. Sequencing used CD4+ or CD8+ T cells sorted from blood, obtained in a trial of the OX40 agonist ivuxolimab. The receptor source for this set is an adult with an advanced solid tumor such as melanoma, head and neck, liver or kidney cancer.

This chain uses TRBV5-6 with TRBJ2-5, with 8 bases lining up with TRBD2. V dropped 0 bases and J dropped 0; count of bases not matched to a gene: 7. The CDR3 sequence is 17 residues long. The germline V gene has CDR1 SGHDT and CDR2 YYEEEE. The CDR3 region has the DNA TGTGCCAGCAGCTTGGAACTAGCGGTCTCATACCAAGAGACCCAGTACTTC. Encoded protein: CASSLELAVSYQETQYF.

The chain is built from TRBV7-9 and TRBJ2-1; 9 bases map to TRBD2. Germline V gene data show CDR1 as SEHNR and CDR2 as FQNEAQ (reference sequence). The CDR3 covers 13 residues. V dropped 4 bases and J dropped 9; count of bases not matched to a gene: 4. The CDR3 spells CASSSLAGREQFF. CDR3 DNA: TGTGCCAGCAGCTCTCTAGCGGGACGTGAGCAGTTCTTC.

The V and J genes are TRBV5-8 and TRBJ1-5; D perhaps matches TRBD1 (5 bases). Per germline, CDR1 SGHTS and CDR2 YDEGEE. V was shortened by 4 bases and J by 6 bases, with 14 bases between the two germline ends. The CDR3 contains 14 residues. CDR3 DNA: TGTGCCAGCAGCCAAGGCGGGGCGGGTCAGCCCCAGCATTTT. Amino acids: CASSQGGAGQPQHF.

This clone appeared a few times. The rearrangement uses TRBV5-1 and TRBJ2-5, with 11 bases identical to TRBD2. This CDR3 has 18 residues. The V and J ends lost 0 bases and 5 bases, in that order; junction bases with no gene match: 12. CDR1 is SGHRS, CDR2 YFSETQ, per germline. Here the CDR3 DNA reads TGCGCCAGCAGCTTGGCCTGGCTAGCGGGAGGCGCTGGGGAGACCCAGTACTTC. Translating gives CASSLAWLAGGAGETQYF.

The chain couples TRBV6-6 to TRBJ1-5; possible D gene TRBD1, 6 bases. From germline, CDR1 is MNHNY and CDR2 SVGAGI (reference sequence). The CDR3 length is 15 residues. V lost 6 bases and J 2 bases, leaving 14 bases between the germline ends. CDR3 nucleotide sequence: TGTGCCAGCAGGGAACAGGGTTGGCGCAATCAGCCCCAGCATTTT. Translated: CASREQGWRNQPQHF.

The gene calls are TRBV9 and TRBJ1-3; D is perhaps TRBD1 (6 bases). This CDR3 has 16 amino acids. The V end was cut by 0 bases, the J end by 4 bases, with 14 bases between. In germline, CDR1 is SGDLS, CDR2 YYNGEE. The CDR3 DNA reads TGTGCCAGCAGCGTAGCCGGGGGCCCGGTCGGAAACACCATATATTTT. This sequence encodes CASSVAGGPVGNTIYF.

This chain joins TRBV6-5 and TRBJ2-3; 10 nucleotides line up with TRBD1. The junction had 8 bases not matched to a gene; V was cut back by 5 bases and J by 9 bases. The CDR3 consists of 14 residues. Germline values: CDR1 MNHEY, CDR2 SVGAGI. CDR3 protein: CASSRRDRGETQYF. CDR3 nucleotides: TGTGCCAGCAGTCGCCGGGACAGGGGAGAAACGCAGTATTTT.

J is TRBJ2-5 and V is TRBV5-3, with D uncertain. TRBV5-3 is reported as an ORF; its role is uncertain. This CDR3 spans 14 amino acids. Trimming removed 4 bases at V and 1 base at J, with 11 bases between. Written as DNA, the CDR3 is TGTGCCAGAAGCCTGCTGAGCCTCCAAGAGACCCAGTACTTC. Amino acids: CARSLLSLQETQYF.

The CDR3 spells CASSREGLAGGTQYF. The CDR3 DNA sequence: TGTGCCAGCAGCCGAGAGGGACTAGCGGGAGGTACGCAGTATTTT. The genes are TRBV4-2 and TRBJ2-3, with 15 bases lining up with TRBD2. In germline, CDR1 is LGHNA, CDR2 YNFKEQ. The junction had 4 bases not matched to a gene; V was cut back by 4 bases and J by 8 bases. The CDR3 extends over 15 amino acids.

Here the CDR3 DNA reads TGCGCCAGCAGCTCCTGGACTAGCGGGGGCACAGATACGCAGTATTTT. This encodes CASSSWTSGGTDTQYF. The chain joins TRBV5-1 to TRBJ2-3, with 12 bases matching TRBD2. V lost 3 bases, J lost 1 base, and 3 bases stayed unmatched. Per germline, CDR1 SGHRS and CDR2 YFSETQ. The CDR3 totals 16 residues.

The chain combines TRBV9 with TRBJ2-2; D is perhaps TRBD2 (6 bases). The CDR3 has 15 amino acids. The germline CDR1 and CDR2 sequences are SGDLS and YYNGEE. Deletions cut 5 bases from V and 1 base from J, with 12 bases between. CDR3 nucleotides: TGTGCCAGCAGTTCGGGACTCCTGAACACCGGGGAGCTGTTTTTT. Translation gives CASSSGLLNTGELFF.

CDR3 nucleotides: TGTGCCAGCAGCTTACTTTTCGTCGGGACAGGGGGCTCCTACGAGCAGTACGTC. It is translated as CASSLLFVGTGGSYEQYV. The J gene is TRBJ2-7, the V gene TRBV7-8, with 11 positions matching TRBD1. Germline CDR1 SGHVS, CDR2 FQNEAQ. This CDR3 is 18 amino acids long. V was clipped by 2 bases and J by 0 bases; unmatched bases: 9.

CDR3 region: CASSYGGSNTEAFF. The DNA of the CDR3 is TGTGCCAGCAGTTACGGGGGTTCGAACACTGAAGCTTTCTTT. The gene calls are TRBV6-5 and TRBJ1-1; maybe TRBD1 (5 bases). Germline CDR1 is MNHEY and CDR2 is SVGAGI. V gave up 2 bases and J gave up 1 base, with 8 bases separating them. This CDR3 contains 14 residues.